The clone carrying this T cell receptor beta chain was counted once. These data originate in a study of blood T cell repertoires in COVID-19. Study overall: Acute and convalescent COVID-19 specimens originated in the United States, Italy and Spain. Nucleic acid was either cDNA or gDNA, and it came from T cells, B-cell-depleted T cells, or PBMCs.

Authors' analysis steps: Using reference gene primer amplification, nucleated cell counts were estimated. The table came from immunoSEQ multiplex PCR; TCRdb's copy has only in-frame clones and leaves some out. The V and J calls and clone size were taken over from that table, and D and trimming were inferred from the DNA. The sample records about 62,000 clones, approximately 92% being singletons. What was sequenced was peripheral blood. The TCR sequence derives from a woman aged 55 to 70 with COVID-19, enrolled during active disease.

The CDR3 bases are TGTGCCAGCAGCTTAGATGGGACTAGCGGCTCCTACGAGCAGTACTTC. This translates into CASSLDGTSGSYEQYF. V is TRBV7-2 and J is TRBJ2-7; 11 bases agree with TRBD2. Germline V lookup: CDR1 SGHTA, CDR2 FQGNSA. The CDR3 contains 16 residues. V was clipped by 1 base and J by 0 bases; unmatched bases: 2.